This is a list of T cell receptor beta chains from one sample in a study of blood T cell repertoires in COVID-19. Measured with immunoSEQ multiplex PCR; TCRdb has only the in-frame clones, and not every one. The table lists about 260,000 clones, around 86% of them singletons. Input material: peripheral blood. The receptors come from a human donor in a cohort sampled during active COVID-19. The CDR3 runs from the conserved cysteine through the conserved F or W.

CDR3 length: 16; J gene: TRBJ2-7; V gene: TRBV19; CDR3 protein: CASSNGVAGGRYEQYF
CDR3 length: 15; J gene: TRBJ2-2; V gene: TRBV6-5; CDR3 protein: CASSRQGGNTGELFF
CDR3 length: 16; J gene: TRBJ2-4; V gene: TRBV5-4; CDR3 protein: CASSQGLHLAKNIQYF
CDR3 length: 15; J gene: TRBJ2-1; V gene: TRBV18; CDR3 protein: CASSPGLAGLDEQFF
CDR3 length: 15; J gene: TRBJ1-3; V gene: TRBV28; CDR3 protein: CASRKGQGGGNTIYF
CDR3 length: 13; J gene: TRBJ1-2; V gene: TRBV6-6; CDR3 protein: CASSYSTDYGYTF
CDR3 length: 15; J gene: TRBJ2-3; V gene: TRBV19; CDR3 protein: CASSGTSGSTDTQYF
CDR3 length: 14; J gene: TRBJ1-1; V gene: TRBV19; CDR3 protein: CASSTSGTGTEAFF
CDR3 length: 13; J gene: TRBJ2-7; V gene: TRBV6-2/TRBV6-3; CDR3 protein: CASSRRTGAEQYF
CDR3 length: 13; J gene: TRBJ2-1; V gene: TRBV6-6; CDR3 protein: CASQYRGRFEQFF
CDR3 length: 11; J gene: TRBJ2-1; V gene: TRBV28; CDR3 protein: CASSTDRAQFF
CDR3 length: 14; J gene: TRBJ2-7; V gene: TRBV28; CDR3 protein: CASSLSQGRNEQYF
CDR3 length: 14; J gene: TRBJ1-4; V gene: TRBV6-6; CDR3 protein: CASSLTGDSARSFF
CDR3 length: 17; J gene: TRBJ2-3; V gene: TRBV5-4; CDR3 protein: CASSLGLAKLSTDTQYF
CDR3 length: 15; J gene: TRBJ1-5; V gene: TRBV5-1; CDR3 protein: CASSISGDSNQPQHF
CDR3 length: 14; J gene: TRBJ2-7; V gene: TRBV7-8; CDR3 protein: CASSSWQGKDEQYF
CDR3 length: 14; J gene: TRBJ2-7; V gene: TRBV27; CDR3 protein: CASSFRQGVSEQYF
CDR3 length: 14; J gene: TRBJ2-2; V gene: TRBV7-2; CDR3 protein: CASRLTGLAGELFF
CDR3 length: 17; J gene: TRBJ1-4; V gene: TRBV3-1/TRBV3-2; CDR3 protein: CASSQESTGGYGEKLFF
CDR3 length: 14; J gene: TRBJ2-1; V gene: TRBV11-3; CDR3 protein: CASSSSGRSNEQFF
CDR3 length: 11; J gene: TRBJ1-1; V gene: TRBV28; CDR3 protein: CETRGTDEAFF
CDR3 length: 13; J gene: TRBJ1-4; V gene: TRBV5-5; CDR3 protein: CASSKPPNEKLFF
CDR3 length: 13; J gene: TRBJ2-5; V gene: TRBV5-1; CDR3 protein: CASSLDRAETQYF
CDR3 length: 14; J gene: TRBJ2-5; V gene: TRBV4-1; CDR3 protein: CASSQGPAGETQYF
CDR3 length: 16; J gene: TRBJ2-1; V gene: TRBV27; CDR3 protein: CASSDDGAGGRDEQFF
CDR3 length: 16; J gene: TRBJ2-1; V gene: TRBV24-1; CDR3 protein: CATSDPLAGGPNEQFF
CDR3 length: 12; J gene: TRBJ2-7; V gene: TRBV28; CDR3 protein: CASSLVGDEQYF
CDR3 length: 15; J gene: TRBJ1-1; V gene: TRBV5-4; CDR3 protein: CASSPLGQLNTEAFF
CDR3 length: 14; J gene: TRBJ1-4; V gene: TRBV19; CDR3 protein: CASKRTGPNEKLFF
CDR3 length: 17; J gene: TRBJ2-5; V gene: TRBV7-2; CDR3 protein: CASSLSGTSGRVKTQYF
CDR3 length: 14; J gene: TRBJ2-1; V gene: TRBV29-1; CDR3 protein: CSVAPAGGLGEQFF
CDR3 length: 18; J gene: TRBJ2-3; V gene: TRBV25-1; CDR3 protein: CASSESHAAGEKADTQYF
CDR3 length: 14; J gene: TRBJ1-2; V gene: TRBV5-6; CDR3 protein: CASSPPRQAYGYTF
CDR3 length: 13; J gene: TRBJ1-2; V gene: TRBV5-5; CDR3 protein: CASSGQANYGYTF
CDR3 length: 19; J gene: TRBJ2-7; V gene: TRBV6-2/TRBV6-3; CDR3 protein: CASSYSKGTAFPTAYEQYF
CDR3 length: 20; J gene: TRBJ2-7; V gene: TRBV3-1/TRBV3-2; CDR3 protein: CASSQGNRKTGSRQSYEQYF
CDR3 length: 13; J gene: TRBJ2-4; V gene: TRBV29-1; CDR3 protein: CSVVTVAKNIQYF
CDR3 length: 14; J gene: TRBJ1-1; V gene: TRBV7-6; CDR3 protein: CASSLDPLKTEAFF
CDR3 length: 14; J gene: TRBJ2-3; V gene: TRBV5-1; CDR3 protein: CASSKRERTDTQYF
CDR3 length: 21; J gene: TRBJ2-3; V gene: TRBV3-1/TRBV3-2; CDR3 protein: CASSQETLGRILRTSTDTQYF
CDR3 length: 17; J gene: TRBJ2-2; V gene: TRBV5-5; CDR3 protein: CASSPREPFANTGELFF
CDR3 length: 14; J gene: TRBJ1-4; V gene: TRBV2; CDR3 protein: CASSVKDRGEKLFF
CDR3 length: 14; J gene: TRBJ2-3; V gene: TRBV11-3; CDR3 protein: CASSSGTHTDTQYF
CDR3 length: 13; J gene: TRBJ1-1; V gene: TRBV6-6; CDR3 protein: CATYGQGSTEAFF
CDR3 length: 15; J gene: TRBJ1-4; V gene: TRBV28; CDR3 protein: CASSPAGPGDEKLFF
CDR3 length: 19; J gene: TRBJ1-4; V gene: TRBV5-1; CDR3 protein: CASSLGTNNDDRDGGKLFF
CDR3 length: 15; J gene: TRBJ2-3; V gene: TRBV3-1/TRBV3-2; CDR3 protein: CASSQQALPTDTQYF
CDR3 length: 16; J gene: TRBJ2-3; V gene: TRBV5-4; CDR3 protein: CATTEGGRRSTDTQYF
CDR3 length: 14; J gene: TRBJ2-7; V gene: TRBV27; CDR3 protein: CASRGASGSSEQYF
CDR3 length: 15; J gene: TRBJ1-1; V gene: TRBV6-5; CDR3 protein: CASSYGGQSYTEAFF
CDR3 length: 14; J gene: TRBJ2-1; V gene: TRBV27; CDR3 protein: CASSATLVAGGSFF
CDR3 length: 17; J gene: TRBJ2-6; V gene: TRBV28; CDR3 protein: CASSLKYRSSGANVLTF
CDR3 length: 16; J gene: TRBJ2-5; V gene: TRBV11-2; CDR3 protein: CASSLDGRAYLETQYF
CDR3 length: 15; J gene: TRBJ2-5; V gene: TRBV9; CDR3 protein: CASSGTGTFKETQYF
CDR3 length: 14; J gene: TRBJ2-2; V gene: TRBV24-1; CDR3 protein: CATSGQGVIGELFF
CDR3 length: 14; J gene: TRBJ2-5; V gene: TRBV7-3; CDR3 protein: CASSLAGRRETQYF
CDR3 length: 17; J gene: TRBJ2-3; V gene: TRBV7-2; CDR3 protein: CASSLSSAGISTDTQYF
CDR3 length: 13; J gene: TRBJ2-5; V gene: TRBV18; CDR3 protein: CASSLRETETQYF